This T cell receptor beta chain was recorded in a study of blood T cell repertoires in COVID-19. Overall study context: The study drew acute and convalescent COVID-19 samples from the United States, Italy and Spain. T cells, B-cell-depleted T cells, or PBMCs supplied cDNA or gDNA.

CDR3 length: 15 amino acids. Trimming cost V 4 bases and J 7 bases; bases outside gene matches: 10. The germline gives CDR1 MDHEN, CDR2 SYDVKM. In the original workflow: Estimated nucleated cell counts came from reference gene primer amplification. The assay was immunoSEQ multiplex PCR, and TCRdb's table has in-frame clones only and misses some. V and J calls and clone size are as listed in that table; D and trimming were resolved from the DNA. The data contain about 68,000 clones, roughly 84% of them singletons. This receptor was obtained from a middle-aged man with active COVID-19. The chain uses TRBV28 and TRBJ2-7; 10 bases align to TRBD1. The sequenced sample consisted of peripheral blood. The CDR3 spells CASSSVGQGEGEQYF. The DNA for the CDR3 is TGTGCCAGCAGTTCCGTCGGACAGGGGGAAGGTGAGCAGTACTTC.